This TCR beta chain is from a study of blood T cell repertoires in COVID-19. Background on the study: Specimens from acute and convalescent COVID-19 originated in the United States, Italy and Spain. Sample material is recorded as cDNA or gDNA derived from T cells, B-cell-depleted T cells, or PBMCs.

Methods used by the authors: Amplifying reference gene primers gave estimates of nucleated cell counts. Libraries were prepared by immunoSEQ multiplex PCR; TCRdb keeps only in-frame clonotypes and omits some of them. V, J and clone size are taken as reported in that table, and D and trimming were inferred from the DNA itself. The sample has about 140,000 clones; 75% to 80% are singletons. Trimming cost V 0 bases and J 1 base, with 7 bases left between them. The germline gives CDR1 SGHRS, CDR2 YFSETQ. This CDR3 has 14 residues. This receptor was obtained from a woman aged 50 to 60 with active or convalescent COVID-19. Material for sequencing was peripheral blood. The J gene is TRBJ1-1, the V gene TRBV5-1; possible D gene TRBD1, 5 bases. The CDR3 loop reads CASSLGQPNTEAFF. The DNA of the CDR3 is TGCGCCAGCAGCTTGGGACAGCCGAACACTGAAGCTTTCTTT.